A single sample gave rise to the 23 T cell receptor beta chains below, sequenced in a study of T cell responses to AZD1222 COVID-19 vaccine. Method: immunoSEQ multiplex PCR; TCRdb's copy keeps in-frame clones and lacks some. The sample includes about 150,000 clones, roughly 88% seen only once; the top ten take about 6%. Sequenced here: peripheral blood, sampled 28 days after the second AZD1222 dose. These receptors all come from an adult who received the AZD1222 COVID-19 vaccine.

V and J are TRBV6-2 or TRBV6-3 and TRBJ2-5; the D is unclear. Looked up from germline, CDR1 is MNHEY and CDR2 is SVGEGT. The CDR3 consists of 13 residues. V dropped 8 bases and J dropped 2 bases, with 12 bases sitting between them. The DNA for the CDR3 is TGTGCCAGCCGCCAAGAAAATCAAGAGACCCAGTACTTC. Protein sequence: CASRQENQETQYF.

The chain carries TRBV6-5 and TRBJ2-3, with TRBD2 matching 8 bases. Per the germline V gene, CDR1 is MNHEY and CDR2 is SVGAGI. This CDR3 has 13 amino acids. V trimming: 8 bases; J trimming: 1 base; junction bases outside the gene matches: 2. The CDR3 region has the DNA TGTGCCAGCGTTAGCGGGGGCACAGATACGCAGTATTTT. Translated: CASVSGGTDTQYF.

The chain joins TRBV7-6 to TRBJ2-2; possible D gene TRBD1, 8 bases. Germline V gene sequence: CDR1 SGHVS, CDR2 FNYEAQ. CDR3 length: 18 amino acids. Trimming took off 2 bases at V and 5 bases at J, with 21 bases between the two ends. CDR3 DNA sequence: TGTGCCAGCAGCTTATCCCCCCCAACAGGGGGAGGGACCGGGGAGCTGTTTTTT. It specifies CASSLSPPTGGGTGELFF.

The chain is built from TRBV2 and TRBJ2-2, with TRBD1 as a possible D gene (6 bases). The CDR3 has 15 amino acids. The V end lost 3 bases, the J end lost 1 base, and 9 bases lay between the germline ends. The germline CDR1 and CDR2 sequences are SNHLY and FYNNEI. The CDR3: CASSDDRQNTGELFF. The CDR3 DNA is TGTGCCAGCAGTGACGACAGGCAGAACACCGGGGAGCTGTTTTTT.

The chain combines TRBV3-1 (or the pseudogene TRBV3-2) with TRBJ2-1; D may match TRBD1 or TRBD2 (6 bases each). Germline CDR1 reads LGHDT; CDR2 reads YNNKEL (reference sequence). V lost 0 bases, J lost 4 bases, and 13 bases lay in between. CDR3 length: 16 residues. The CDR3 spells CASSQDNGGSYNEQFF. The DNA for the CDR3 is TGTGCCAGCAGCCAAGATAACGGGGGCTCTTACAATGAGCAGTTCTTC.

CDR3 DNA: TGTGCCAGTAGCCCGGGACAGGGCGCTAATGAAAAACTGTTTTTT. Protein sequence: CASSPGQGANEKLFF. This rearrangement joins TRBV19 to TRBJ1-4; 9 positions agree with TRBD1. V was pared by 6 bases and J by 3 bases, with 5 bases of the junction left unmatched. This CDR3 region has 15 residues. Germline V lookup: CDR1 LNHDA, CDR2 SQIVND (reference sequence).

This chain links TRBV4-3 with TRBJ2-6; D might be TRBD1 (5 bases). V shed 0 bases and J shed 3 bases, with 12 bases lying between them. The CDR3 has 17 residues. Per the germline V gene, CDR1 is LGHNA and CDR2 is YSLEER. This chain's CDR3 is CASSQDWGSIGANVLTF. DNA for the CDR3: TGCGCCAGCAGCCAAGATTGGGGCAGCATTGGGGCCAACGTCCTGACTTTC.

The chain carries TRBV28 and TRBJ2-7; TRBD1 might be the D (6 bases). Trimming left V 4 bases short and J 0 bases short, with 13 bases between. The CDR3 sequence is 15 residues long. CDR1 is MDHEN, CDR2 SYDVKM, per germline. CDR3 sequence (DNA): TGTGCCAGCAGTTCGACAGGCCTTAACTCCTACGAGCAGTACTTC. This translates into CASSSTGLNSYEQYF.

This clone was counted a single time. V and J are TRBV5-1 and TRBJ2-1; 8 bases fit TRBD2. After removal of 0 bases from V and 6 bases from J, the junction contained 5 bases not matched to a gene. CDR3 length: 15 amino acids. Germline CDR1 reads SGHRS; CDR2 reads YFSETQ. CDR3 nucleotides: TGCGCCAGCAGCTTGGATAGCGGGATGGTCAATGAGCAGTTCTTC. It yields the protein CASSLDSGMVNEQFF.

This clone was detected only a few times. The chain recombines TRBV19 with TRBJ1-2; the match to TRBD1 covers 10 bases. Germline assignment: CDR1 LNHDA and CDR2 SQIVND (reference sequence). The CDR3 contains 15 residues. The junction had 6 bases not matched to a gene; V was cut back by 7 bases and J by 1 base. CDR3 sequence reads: CASKPGQGGNYGYTF. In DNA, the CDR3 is TGTGCCAGTAAGCCCGGACAGGGGGGTAACTATGGCTACACCTTC.

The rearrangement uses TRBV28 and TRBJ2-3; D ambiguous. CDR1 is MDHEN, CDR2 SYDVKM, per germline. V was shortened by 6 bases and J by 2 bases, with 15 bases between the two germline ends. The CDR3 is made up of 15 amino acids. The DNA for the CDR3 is TGTGCCAGCAGCCTACAGTTAGACTTCACAGATACGCAGTATTTT. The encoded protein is CASSLQLDFTDTQYF.

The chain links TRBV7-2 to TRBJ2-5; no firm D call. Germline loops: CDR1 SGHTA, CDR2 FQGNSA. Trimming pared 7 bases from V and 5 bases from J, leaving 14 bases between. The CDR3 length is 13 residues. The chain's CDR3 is CASTSYYRETQYF. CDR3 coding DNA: TGTGCCAGCACGAGTTACTACCGGGAGACCCAGTACTTC.

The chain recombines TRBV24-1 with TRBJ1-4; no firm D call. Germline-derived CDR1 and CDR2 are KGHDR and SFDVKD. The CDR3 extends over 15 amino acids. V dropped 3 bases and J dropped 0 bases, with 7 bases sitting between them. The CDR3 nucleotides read TGTGCCACCAGTGATGGAGTATCAACTAATGAAAAACTGTTTTTT. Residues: CATSDGVSTNEKLFF.

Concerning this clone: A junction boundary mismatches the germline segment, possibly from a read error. The CDR3 nucleotides are TGTGCCAGCAGTCCCGAGGACCCTTCGGATAGGCAGTATTTT. Protein sequence: CASSPEDPSDRQYF. The rearrangement links TRBV3-1 (or the pseudogene TRBV3-2) to TRBJ2-3; D remains ambiguous. CDR1 LGHDT and CDR2 YNNKEL come from the germline V gene (reference sequence). CDR3 length equals 14 residues.

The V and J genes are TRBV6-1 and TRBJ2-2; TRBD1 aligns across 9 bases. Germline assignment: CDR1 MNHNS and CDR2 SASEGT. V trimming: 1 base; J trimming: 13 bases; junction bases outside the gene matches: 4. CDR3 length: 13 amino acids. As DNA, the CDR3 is TGTGCCAGCAGTGAAGGTCCGGGACAGGGGCTGTTTTTT. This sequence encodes CASSEGPGQGLFF.

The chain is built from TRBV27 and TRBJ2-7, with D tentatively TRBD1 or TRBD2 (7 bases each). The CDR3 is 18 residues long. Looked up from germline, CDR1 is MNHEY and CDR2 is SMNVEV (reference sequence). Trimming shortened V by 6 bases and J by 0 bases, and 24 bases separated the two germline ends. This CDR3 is CASSLTGAVAGSSYEQYF. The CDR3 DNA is TGTGCCAGCAGCCTAACAGGGGCGGTAGCGGGTAGCTCCTACGAGCAGTACTTC.

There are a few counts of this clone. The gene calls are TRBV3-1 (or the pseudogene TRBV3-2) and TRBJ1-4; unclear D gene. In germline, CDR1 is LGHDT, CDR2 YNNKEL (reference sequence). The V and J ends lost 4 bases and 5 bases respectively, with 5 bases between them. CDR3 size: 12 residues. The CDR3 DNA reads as TGTGCCAGCAGCCGGTTGAATGAAAAACTGTTTTTT. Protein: CASSRLNEKLFF.

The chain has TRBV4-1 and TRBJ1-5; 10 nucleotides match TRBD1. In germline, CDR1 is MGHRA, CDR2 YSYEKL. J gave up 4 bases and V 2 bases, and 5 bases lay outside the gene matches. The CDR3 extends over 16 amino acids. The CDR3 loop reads CASSQMDRGDNQPQHF. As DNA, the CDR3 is TGCGCCAGCAGCCAAATGGACAGGGGGGATAATCAGCCCCAGCATTTT.

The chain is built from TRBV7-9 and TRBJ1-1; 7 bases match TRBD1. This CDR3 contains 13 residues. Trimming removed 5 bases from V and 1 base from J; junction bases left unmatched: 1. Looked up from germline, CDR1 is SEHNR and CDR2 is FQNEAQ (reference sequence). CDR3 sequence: CASSGQANTEAFF. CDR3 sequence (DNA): TGTGCCAGCAGCGGACAGGCGAACACTGAAGCTTTCTTT.

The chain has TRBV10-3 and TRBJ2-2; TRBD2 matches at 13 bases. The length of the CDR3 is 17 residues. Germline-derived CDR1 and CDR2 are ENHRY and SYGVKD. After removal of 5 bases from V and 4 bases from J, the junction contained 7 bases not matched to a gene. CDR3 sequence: CAISRTSGGPSTGELFF. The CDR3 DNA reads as TGTGCCATCAGTCGGACTAGCGGGGGCCCAAGCACCGGGGAGCTGTTTTTT.

Here the CDR3 DNA reads TGTGCCAGCAGCTTAGTGGGGCAGGGATCGGGCAATCAGCCCCAGCATTTT. Its protein is CASSLVGQGSGNQPQHF. This chain connects TRBV7-9 to TRBJ1-5, with a tentative D call TRBD1 (5 bases). The CDR3 covers 17 residues. CDR1 is SEHNR, CDR2 FQNEAQ, per germline (reference sequence). Trimming shortened V by 1 base and J by 2 bases, and 15 bases separated the two germline ends.

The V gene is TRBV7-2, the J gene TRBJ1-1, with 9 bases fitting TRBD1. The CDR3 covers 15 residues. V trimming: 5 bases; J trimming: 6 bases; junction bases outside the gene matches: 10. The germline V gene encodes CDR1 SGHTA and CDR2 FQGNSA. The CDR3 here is CASSPRDRVMAEAFF. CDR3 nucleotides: TGTGCCAGCAGCCCGAGGGACAGGGTAATGGCTGAAGCTTTCTTT.

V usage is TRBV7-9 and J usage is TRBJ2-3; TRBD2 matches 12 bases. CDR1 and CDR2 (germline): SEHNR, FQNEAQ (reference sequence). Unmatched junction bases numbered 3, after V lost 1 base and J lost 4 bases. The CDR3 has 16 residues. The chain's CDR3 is CASSLGSSGGADTQYF. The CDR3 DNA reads TGTGCCAGCAGCTTAGGCTCTAGCGGGGGGGCAGATACGCAGTATTTT.